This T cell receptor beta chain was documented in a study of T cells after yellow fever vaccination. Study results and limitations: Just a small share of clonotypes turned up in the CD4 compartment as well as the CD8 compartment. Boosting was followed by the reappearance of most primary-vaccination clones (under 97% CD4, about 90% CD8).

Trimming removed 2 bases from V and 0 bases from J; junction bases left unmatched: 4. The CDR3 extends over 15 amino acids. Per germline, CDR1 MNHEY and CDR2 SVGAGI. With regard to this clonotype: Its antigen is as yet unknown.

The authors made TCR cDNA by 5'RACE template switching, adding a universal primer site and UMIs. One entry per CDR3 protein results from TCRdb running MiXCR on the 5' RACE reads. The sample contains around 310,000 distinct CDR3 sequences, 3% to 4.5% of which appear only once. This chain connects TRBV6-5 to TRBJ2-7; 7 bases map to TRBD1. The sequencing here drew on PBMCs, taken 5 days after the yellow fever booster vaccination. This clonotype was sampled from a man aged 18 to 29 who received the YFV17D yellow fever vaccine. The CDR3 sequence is CASSYGDSRSYEQYF. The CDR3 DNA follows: TGTGCCAGCAGTTACGGGGACAGTCGCTCCTACGAGCAGTACTTC.